The clone carrying this T cell receptor beta chain was counted many times. Antigen: not known. Breast cancer patients provided tissue from their axillary draining lymph nodes. Germline values: CDR1 MNHEY, CDR2 SVGAGI. This CDR3 is built from 14 residues. Trimming cost V 4 bases and J 2 bases, with 8 bases left between them. TCRdb redid the calling of the multiplex PCR reads with MiXCR, one entry per CDR3 protein. The sample contains around 150,000 distinct CDR3 sequences, about a fifth of which appear only once. This entry belongs to a study of breast tumors, draining lymph nodes, adjacent tissues. Overall study findings and caveats: The data were judged consistent with most tumor T cells coming from lymph node and expanding in tumor. The lymph node origin of tumor T cells was framed as consistent with a hypothesis, not demonstrated. Tumor TCR diversity was below lymph nodes but above nontumor tissue. Compared with basal-like, luminal-like tumors shared significantly more repertoire with nontumor tissue.

The source of this sequence is a female donor with breast cancer. Some clones in this sample may be carry-over from other donors' samples. The chain uses TRBV6-5 and TRBJ1-4; unclear D gene. The sample comprised axillary lymph node tissue. DNA for the CDR3: TGTGCCAGCAGTTCGACGGGCACTAATGAAAAACTGTTTTTT. Amino acid sequence: CASSSTGTNEKLFF.